This paragraph reports one T cell receptor beta chain. The source of the sample is a study of shared clonotypes between healthy human individuals. TCRdb's copy holds only in-frame clones and misses some; the assay was immunoSEQ multiplex PCR. The table includes over a million clones, about 77% detected once. Germline V gene sequence: CDR1 MGHRA, CDR2 YSYEKL. The CDR3 has 12 amino acids. The ends were cut back, 1 base at V and 4 bases at J, with 4 bases in the middle. The TCR originated in a man younger than 35 in good health. This chain uses TRBV4-1 with TRBJ2-5, with D unresolved. Sequenced: memory CD4+ T cells sorted from blood. Subset indicated: CD45RA-negative fraction. CDR3 in DNA: TGCGCCAGCAGCCAAGGCCGAGAGACCCAGTACTTC. Translation gives CASSQGRETQYF.